Sequencing of this TCR beta chain was carried out in a study of T-cell reconstitution after alpha-beta-depleted transplantation in children. V was shortened by 7 bases and J by 2 bases, with 15 bases between the two germline ends. The germline gives CDR1 MDHEN, CDR2 SYDVKM. The CDR3 runs 16 residues. Study-wide results and caveats: T-cell counts and diversity were attributed mostly to newly produced T cells one year after transplant.

This clonotype came up many times. As yet, its antigen is unknown. Preparation of the TCRbeta library was carried out with unique molecular identifiers. TCRdb called the PCR reads again in MiXCR, with one record for every CDR3 protein. The sample carries about a million distinct CDR3 sequences, under 30% recorded once. The source of this sequence is a boy in the first two years of life who had a stem cell transplant for SCID, so the T cells may come from the graft donor. This chain connects TRBV28 to TRBJ2-6; D may be TRBD1 (6 bases). Material: PBMCs, mostly from graft donor cells, obtained 360 days after TCRalphabeta/CD19-depleted stem cell transplant. The CDR3 DNA sequence: TGTGCCAGCAAATCGGCAGGGGTCGCTGGGGCCAACGTCCTGACTTTC. The encoded protein is CASKSAGVAGANVLTF.